The 3 T cell receptor beta chains given below trace back to one sample, sequenced in a study of CD8 T cells in Susac syndrome (dated 2019 in TCRdb). Libraries were made using the immunoSEQ multiplex PCR assay. RNA was extracted using the RNeasy kit, and roughly 0.45 to 1 ug of the RNA was reverse transcribed with random hexamers. In-frame beta chains were kept once TCRdb had trimmed the public reads at Q25 with fastp and called clones with MiXCR. Identical CDR3 proteins give one entry, which carries the most common genes and DNA. The sample profile shows about 190,000 distinct CDR3 sequences; approximately 95% of them were found once. 0.075% to 0.1% of the sample belongs to the ten largest clones. Sequenced sample: CD4+ T cells from PBMCs. The receptors shown here come from a human donor with Susac syndrome.

The V gene is TRBV2, the J gene TRBJ2-7, with a possible D match to TRBD1 (6 bases). Germline V gene lookup returns CDR1 SNHLY and CDR2 FYNNEI. Trimming cost V 7 bases and J 0 bases, with 16 bases left between them. The CDR3 extends over 15 amino acids. The CDR3 reads CASKRQATSSYEQYF. CDR3 sequence (DNA): TGTGCCAGCAAACGACAGGCTACAAGCTCCTACGAGCAGTACTTC.

This chain connects TRBV10-3 to TRBJ2-5, with 8 bases identical to TRBD2. CDR3 size: 11 residues. Germline assignment: CDR1 ENHRY and CDR2 SYGVKD. V lost 10 bases and J lost 3; bases outside the gene matches: 1. CDR3 bases: TGTGCCACCGGGGGGGAAGAGACCCAGTACTTC. This codes for CATGGEETQYF.

This chain links TRBV7-3 with TRBJ2-3, with D unresolved. CDR1 is SGHTA, CDR2 FQGTGA, per germline. The CDR3 is 12 residues long. V gave up 5 bases and J gave up 6 bases, with 9 bases separating them. The CDR3 coding sequence is TGTGCCAGCAGCCCAGTGTTTGATACGCAGTATTTT. Its protein product is CASSPVFDTQYF.